This TCR beta chain was found in a study of cytomegalovirus exposure and HLA in healthy donors. The CDR3 loop spans 16 amino acids. CDR1 LNHDA and CDR2 SQIVND come from the germline V gene (reference sequence). V was pared by 2 bases and J by 3 bases, with 14 bases between. The PCR made use of 60 Vbeta and 13 Jbeta primers. How the authors handled the data: A later analysis counted about 80 million unique TCR beta chains, around 11 million shared. The table came from immunoSEQ multiplex PCR; TCRdb's copy has only in-frame clones and leaves some out. V and J calls and clone size come straight from that table; D and trimming were deduced from the DNA. The table shows under 200,000 clones, with approximately 80% occurring only once. General study points: Available immune exposure information was restricted to CMV serostatus only.

This clone was counted between two and nine times. The target antigen is unknown. The chain combines TRBV19 with TRBJ1-5; the D gene is possibly TRBD1 (5 bases). The origin of this receptor is a woman between 18 and 30 years old in good health and CMV-seronegative. Source material: PBMCs. This CDR3 reads CASSILFQGLNQPQHF. DNA for the CDR3: TGTGCCAGTAGTATACTCTTCCAGGGCCTCAATCAGCCCCAGCATTTT.